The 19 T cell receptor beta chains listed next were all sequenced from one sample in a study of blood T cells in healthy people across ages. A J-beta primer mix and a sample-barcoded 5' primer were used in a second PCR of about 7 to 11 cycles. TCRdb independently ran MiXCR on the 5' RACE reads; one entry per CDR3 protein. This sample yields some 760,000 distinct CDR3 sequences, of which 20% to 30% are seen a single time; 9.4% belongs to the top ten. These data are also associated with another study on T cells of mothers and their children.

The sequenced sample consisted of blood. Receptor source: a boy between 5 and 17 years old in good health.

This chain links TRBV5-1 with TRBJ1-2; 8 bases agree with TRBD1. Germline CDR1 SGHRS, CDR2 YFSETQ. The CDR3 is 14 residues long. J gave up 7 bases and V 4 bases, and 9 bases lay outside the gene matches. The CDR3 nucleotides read TGCGCCAGCAGCAACGTCCGGACAGGGCCTGGCTACACCTTC. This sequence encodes CASSNVRTGPGYTF.

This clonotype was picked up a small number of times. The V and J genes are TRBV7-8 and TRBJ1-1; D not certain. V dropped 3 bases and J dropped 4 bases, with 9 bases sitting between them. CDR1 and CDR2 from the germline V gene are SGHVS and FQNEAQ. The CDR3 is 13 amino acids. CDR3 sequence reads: CASSLREGTEAFF. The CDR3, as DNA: TGTGCCAGCAGCTTGAGGGAAGGCACTGAAGCTTTCTTT.

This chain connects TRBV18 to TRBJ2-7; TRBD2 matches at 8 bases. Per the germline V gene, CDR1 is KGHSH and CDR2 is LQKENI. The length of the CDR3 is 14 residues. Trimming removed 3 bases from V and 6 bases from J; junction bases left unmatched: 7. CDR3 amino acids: CASSPGAGALEQYF. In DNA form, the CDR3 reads TGTGCCAGCTCACCGGGAGCGGGGGCACTCGAGCAGTACTTC.

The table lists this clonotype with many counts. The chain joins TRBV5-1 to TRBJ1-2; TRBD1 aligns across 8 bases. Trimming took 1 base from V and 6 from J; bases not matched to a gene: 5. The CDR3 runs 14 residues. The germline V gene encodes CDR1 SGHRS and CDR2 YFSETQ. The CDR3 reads CASSLQGALDGYTF. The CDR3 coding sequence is TGCGCCAGCAGCTTGCAGGGGGCGCTGGATGGCTACACCTTC.

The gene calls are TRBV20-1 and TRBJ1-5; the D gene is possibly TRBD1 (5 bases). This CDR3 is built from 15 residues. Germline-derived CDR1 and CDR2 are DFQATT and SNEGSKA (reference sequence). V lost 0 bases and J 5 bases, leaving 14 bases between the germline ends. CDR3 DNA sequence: TGCAGTGCTAGAGATGGGGGGGACTGGGATCAGCCCCAGCATTTT. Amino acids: CSARDGGDWDQPQHF.

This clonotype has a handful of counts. CDR3 residues: CASSEEGAGSYLNYGYTF. The CDR3 DNA reads as TGTGCCAGCAGTGAAGAGGGGGCAGGTTCCTACCTAAATTATGGCTACACCTTC. J is TRBJ1-2 and V is TRBV6-1; 7 nucleotides line up with TRBD1. Trimming removed 1 base from V and 5 bases from J; junction bases left unmatched: 16. Germline CDR1 MNHNS, CDR2 SASEGT. The CDR3 consists of 18 residues.

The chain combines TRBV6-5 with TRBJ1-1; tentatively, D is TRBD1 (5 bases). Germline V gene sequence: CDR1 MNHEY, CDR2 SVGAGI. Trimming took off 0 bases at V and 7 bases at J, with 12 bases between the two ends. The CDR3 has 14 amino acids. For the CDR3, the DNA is TGTGCCAGCAGTTACTCAGGGGCCGTAGGTGAAGCTTTCTTT. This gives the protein CASSYSGAVGEAFF.

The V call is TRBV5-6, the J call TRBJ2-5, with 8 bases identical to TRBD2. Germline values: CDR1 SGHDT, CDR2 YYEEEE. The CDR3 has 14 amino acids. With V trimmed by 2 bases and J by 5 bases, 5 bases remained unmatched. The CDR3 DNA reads TGTGCCAGCAGCTTCCGGGAGGGCCGTGAGACCCAGTACTTC. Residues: CASSFREGRETQYF. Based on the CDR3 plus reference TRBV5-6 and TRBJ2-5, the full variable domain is DAGVTQSPTHLIKTRGQQVTLRCSPKSGHDTVSWYQQALGQGPQFIFQYYEEEERQRGNFPDRFSGHQFPNYSSELNVNALLLGDSALYLCASSFREGRETQYFGPGTRLLVL.

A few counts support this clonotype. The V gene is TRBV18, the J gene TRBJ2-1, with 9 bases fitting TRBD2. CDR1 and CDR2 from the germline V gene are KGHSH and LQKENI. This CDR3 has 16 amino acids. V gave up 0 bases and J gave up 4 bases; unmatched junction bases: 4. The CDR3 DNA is TGTGCCAGCTCACCACCGGCGGGGGGGCTGTACAATGAGCAGTTCTTC. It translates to CASSPPAGGLYNEQFF.

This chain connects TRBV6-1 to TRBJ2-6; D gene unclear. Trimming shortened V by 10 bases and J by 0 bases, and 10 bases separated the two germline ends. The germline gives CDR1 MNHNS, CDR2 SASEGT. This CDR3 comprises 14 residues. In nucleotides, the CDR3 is TGTGCCATCCAGAGGTCCTCTGGGGCCAACGTCCTGACTTTC. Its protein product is CAIQRSSGANVLTF.

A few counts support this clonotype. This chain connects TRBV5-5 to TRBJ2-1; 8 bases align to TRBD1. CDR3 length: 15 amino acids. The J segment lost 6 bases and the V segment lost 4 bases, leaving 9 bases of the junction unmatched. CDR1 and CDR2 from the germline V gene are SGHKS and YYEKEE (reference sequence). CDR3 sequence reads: CASSPWTGTGNEQFF. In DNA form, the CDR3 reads TGTGCCAGCAGCCCCTGGACAGGGACGGGCAATGAGCAGTTCTTC.

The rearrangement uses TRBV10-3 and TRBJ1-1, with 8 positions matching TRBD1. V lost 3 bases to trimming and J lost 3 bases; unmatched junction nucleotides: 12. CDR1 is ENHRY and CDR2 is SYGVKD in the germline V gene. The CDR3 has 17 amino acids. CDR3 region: CAISDDSGQGKYTEAFF. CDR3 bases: TGTGCCATCAGTGACGATTCTGGACAGGGAAAATACACTGAAGCTTTCTTT.

The CDR3 DNA follows: TGTGCCAGCAGTCCCGAGGGGTCCGGGGAGCTGTTTTTT. Translating it yields CASSPEGSGELFF. This sequence joins TRBV6-2 or TRBV6-3 and TRBJ2-2; either TRBD1 or TRBD2 may fit D (5 bases each). Trimming cost V 5 bases and J 6 bases, with 10 bases left between them. This CDR3 comprises 13 residues. The V gene's germline CDR1 is MNHEY and CDR2 SVGEGT.

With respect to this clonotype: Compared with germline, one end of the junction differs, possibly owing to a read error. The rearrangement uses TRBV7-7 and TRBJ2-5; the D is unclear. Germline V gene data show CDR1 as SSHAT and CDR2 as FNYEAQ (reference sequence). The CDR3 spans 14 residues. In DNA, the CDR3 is TGTGCTAGCAGCCCAATTGGGATACAAGAGACCCAGTACTTC. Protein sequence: CASSPIGIQETQYF.

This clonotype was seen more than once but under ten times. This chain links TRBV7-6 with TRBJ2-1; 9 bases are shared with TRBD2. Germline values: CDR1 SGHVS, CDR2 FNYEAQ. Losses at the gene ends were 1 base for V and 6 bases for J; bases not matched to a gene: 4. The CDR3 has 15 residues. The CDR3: CASSLDSGSSNEQFF. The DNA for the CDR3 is TGTGCCAGCAGCTTAGATAGCGGGAGCTCCAATGAGCAGTTCTTC. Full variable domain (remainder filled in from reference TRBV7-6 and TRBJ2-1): GAGVSQSPRYKVTKRGQDVALRCDPISGHVSLYWYRQALGQGPEFLTYFNYEAQQDKSGLPNDRFSAERPEGSISTLTIQRTEQRDSAMYRCASSLDSGSSNEQFFGPGTRLTVL.

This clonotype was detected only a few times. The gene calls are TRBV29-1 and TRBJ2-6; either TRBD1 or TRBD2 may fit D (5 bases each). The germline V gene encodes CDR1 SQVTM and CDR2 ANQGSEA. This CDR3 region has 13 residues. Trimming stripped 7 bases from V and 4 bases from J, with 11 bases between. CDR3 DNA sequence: TGCAGCGCAGGGACCCCGGGGGCCAACGTCCTGACTTTC. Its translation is CSAGTPGANVLTF.

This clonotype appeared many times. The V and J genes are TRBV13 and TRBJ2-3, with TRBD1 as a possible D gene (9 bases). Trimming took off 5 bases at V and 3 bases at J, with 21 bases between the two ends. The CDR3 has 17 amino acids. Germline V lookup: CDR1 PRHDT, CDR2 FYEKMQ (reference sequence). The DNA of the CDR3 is TGTGCCAGCAGCCCAACCTCGGGGGGGACAGGGACAGATACGCAGTATTTT. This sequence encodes CASSPTSGGTGTDTQYF.

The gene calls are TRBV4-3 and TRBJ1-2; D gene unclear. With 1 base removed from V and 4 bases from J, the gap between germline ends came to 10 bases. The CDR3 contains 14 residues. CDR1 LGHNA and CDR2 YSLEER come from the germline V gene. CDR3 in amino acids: CASSQAPGSYGYTF. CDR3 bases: TGCGCCAGCAGCCAAGCGCCAGGCAGCTATGGCTACACCTTC.

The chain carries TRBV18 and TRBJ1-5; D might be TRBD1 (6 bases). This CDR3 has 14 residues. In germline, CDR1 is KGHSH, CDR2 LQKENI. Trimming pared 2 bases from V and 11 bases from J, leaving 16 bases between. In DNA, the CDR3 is TGTGCCAGCTCACCAGGGGGCGGAGATGGAGCCCAGCATTTT. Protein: CASSPGGGDGAQHF.